Presented here are 9 T cell receptor beta chains from one specimen sequenced in a study of long-term antiretroviral therapy in people with HIV. Assay version v3.0 of immunoSEQ was used, and it was run at survey level. Generated by immunoSEQ multiplex PCR, the TCRdb table keeps only in-frame clones and is missing some. The sample consists of under 45,000 clones, roughly 94% of them appearing once. The specimen comprised unsorted PBMCs, sampled about 5.1 years after starting antiretroviral therapy. The receptors derive from a woman aged 50 to 60 with HIV.

V is TRBV5-6 and J is TRBJ1-2; TRBD1 aligns across 9 bases. Germline values: CDR1 SGHDT, CDR2 YYEEEE. The CDR3 runs 14 residues. V was pared by 4 bases and J by 1 base, with 2 bases of the junction left unmatched. The chain's CDR3 is CASSPDRGNYGYTF. The CDR3 nucleotides read TGTGCCAGCAGCCCGGACAGGGGTAACTATGGCTACACCTTC.

The chain uses TRBV19 and TRBJ2-3; 7 nucleotides match TRBD2. This CDR3 region has 12 residues. Germline CDR1 and CDR2: LNHDA and SQIVND (reference sequence). V lost 3 bases to trimming and J lost 6 bases; unmatched junction nucleotides: 0. The CDR3 sequence: CASSIGGDTQYF. The CDR3 region has the DNA TGTGCCAGTAGTATCGGGGGGGATACGCAGTATTTT.

The rearrangement links TRBV5-1 to TRBJ2-2, with unresolved D. This CDR3 is 13 amino acids long. Trimming cost V 6 bases and J 0 bases, with 6 bases left between them. In germline, CDR1 is SGHRS, CDR2 YFSETQ. The CDR3 DNA reads TGCGCCAGCACTGGCACGAACACCGGGGAGCTGTTTTTT. It codes for CASTGTNTGELFF.

The V call is TRBV5-1, the J call TRBJ2-1; 8 positions agree with TRBD2. This CDR3 contains 16 residues. In germline, CDR1 is SGHRS, CDR2 YFSETQ. The V gene end was trimmed by 2 bases and the J gene end by 7 bases; junction bases not matched to a gene: 11. CDR3 region: CASSLLGGGLVNEQFF. The CDR3 DNA reads TGCGCCAGCAGCTTACTGGGCGGGGGGTTGGTGAATGAGCAGTTCTTC.

The sample holds a few counts of this clone. The rearrangement links TRBV6-6 to TRBJ2-2; no definite D call. The V gene's germline CDR1 is MNHNY and CDR2 SVGAGI (reference sequence). The CDR3 is made up of 12 amino acids. The V gene lost 7 bases and the J gene lost 4 bases, with 7 bases spanning the gap. In nucleotides, the CDR3 is TGTGCCAGCAAAGGGCTCACCGGGGAGCTGTTTTTT. Translation: CASKGLTGELFF.

This rearrangement joins TRBV7-9 to TRBJ2-5, with D uncertain. Trimming left V 7 bases short and J 0 bases short, with 6 bases between. The germline V gene has CDR1 SEHNR and CDR2 FQNEAQ (reference sequence). This CDR3 is 12 amino acids long. CDR3 region: CASTWYQETQYF. Here the CDR3 DNA reads TGTGCCAGCACCTGGTACCAAGAGACCCAGTACTTC.

The chain is built from TRBV7-3 and TRBJ2-3, with TRBD1 as a possible D gene (7 bases). The germline CDR1 and CDR2 sequences are SGHTA and FQGTGA. The CDR3 sequence is 17 residues long. The V end was cut by 2 bases, the J end by 0 bases, with 15 bases between. CDR3 in amino acids: CASSLAFQGGSTDTQYF. CDR3 DNA: TGTGCCAGCAGCTTAGCGTTCCAGGGGGGAAGCACAGATACGCAGTATTTT.

This clone showed up just once. V is TRBV28 and J is TRBJ2-7, with TRBD1 matching 8 bases. The V gene's germline CDR1 is MDHEN and CDR2 SYDVKM. The CDR3 length is 13 residues. V lost 7 bases, J lost 3 bases, and 5 bases stayed unmatched. The CDR3 reads CASTPGQGYEQYF. In DNA form, the CDR3 reads TGTGCCAGCACACCCGGACAGGGCTACGAGCAGTACTTC.

This rearrangement joins TRBV11-3 to TRBJ1-1, with a weak D call TRBD1 (5 bases). CDR1 SGHNT and CDR2 YENEEA come from the germline V gene. The CDR3 consists of 14 residues. The ends were cut back, 5 bases at V and 2 bases at J, with 12 bases in the middle. CDR3 sequence reads: CASSPTGDNTEAFF. The CDR3 coding sequence is TGTGCCAGCAGCCCTACGGGGGACAACACTGAAGCTTTCTTT.